Listed below are T cell receptor beta chains from one sample, sequenced in a study of early T cells in non-severe SARS-CoV-2 infection. TCRdb redid the calling of the 5' RACE reads with MiXCR, one entry per CDR3 protein. The sample includes some 81,000 distinct CDR3 sequences, around 16% seen only once; the top ten take approximately 2.9%. The sample consisted of whole blood. These receptors all stem from an adult who was a healthcare worker with PCR-confirmed SARS-CoV-2 infection or an uninfected control (not recorded which). Each CDR3 is given with its conserved first and last residue. D genes are given only for firm matches. Clone size is shown for a subset of rows, as once, few, many or a class of expanded clone.

clone size: few
D gene: -
V gene: TRBV11-2
J gene: TRBJ2-7
CDR3 protein: CASSPSVDEQYF
CDR3 DNA: TGTGCCAGCAGCCCCTCGGTGGACGAGCAGTACTTC

clone size: few
D gene: -
V gene: TRBV6-5
J gene: TRBJ2-7
CDR3 protein: CASSSSGSSYEQYF
CDR3 DNA: TGTGCCAGCAGTTCCTCAGGGAGCTCCTACGAGCAGTACTTC

clone size: -
D gene: -
V gene: TRBV14
J gene: TRBJ1-1
CDR3 protein: CASSQRMNTEAFF
CDR3 DNA: TGTGCCAGCAGCCAGCGGATGAACACTGAAGCTTTCTTT

clone size: few
D gene: -
V gene: TRBV29-1
J gene: TRBJ2-7
CDR3 protein: CSVGGTRAYEQYF
CDR3 DNA: TGCAGCGTTGGGGGAACACGGGCCTACGAGCAGTACTTC

clone size: few
D gene: -
V gene: TRBV30
J gene: TRBJ1-1
CDR3 protein: CAWSSPRAGRQNTEAFF
CDR3 DNA: TGTGCCTGGAGTTCCCCCCGGGCGGGGAGGCAGAACACTGAAGCTTTCTTT

clone size: few
D gene: -
V gene: TRBV5-1
J gene: TRBJ1-1
CDR3 protein: CASSLPGPQEAEAFF
CDR3 DNA: TGCGCCAGCAGCCTCCCCGGGCCTCAGGAGGCTGAAGCTTTCTTT

clone size: -
D gene: -
V gene: TRBV5-1
J gene: TRBJ1-1
CDR3 protein: CASSLGRGPTRINTEAFF
CDR3 DNA: TGCGCCAGCAGCTTGGGGAGGGGACCTACGCGAATTAACACTGAAGCTTTCTTT

clone size: -
D gene: TRBD2
V gene: TRBV3-1
J gene: TRBJ2-2
CDR3 protein: CASSQEGSGENTGELFF
CDR3 DNA: TGTGCCAGCAGCCAAGAAGGAAGCGGGGAGAACACCGGGGAGCTGTTTTTT

clone size: -
D gene: -
V gene: TRBV20-1
J gene: TRBJ1-5
CDR3 protein: CSARDGRFNNQPQHF
CDR3 DNA: TGCAGTGCTAGAGATGGAAGATTCAACAATCAGCCCCAGCATTTT

clone size: -
D gene: TRBD1
V gene: TRBV7-9
J gene: TRBJ1-5
CDR3 protein: CASSSGTGAVWQPQHF
CDR3 DNA: TGTGCCAGCAGCTCCGGGACAGGGGCGGTGTGGCAGCCCCAGCATTTT

clone size: many
D gene: TRBD2
V gene: TRBV27
J gene: TRBJ2-7
CDR3 protein: CASSLGLARGEQYF
CDR3 DNA: TGTGCCAGCAGTCTGGGACTAGCGAGGGGCGAGCAGTACTTC

clone size: few
D gene: TRBD1
V gene: TRBV5-4
J gene: TRBJ1-1
CDR3 protein: CASSLPDRANRLKIF
CDR3 DNA: TGTGCCAGCAGCCTTCCGGACAGGGCTAACCGTCTGAAGATCTTT

clone size: few
D gene: -
V gene: TRBV11-2
J gene: TRBJ2-1
CDR3 protein: CASTLGATYNEQFF
CDR3 DNA: TGTGCCAGCACCCTAGGGGCGACCTACAATGAGCAGTTCTTC

clone size: -
D gene: -
V gene: TRBV7-9
J gene: TRBJ2-5
CDR3 protein: CASSLVASPETQYF
CDR3 DNA: TGTGCCAGCAGCTTAGTAGCTAGTCCAGAGACCCAGTACTTC

clone size: medium-sized
D gene: TRBD2
V gene: TRBV29-1
J gene: TRBJ2-1
CDR3 protein: CSAGTSGFNEQFF
CDR3 DNA: TGCAGCGCCGGGACTAGCGGGTTTAATGAGCAGTTCTTC

clone size: many
D gene: -
V gene: TRBV18
J gene: TRBJ2-1
CDR3 protein: CASSLISGNEQFF
CDR3 DNA: TGTGCCAGCTCACTTATAAGCGGCAATGAGCAGTTCTTC

clone size: few
D gene: -
V gene: TRBV11-2
J gene: TRBJ2-3
CDR3 protein: CASSITGKGTDTQYF
CDR3 DNA: TGTGCCAGCAGCATTACCGGAAAAGGCACAGATACGCAGTATTTT

clone size: -
D gene: -
V gene: TRBV7-3
J gene: TRBJ2-1
CDR3 protein: CASSLGQGGYNEQFF
CDR3 DNA: TGTGCCAGCAGCTTAGGGCAGGGTGGGTACAATGAGCAGTTCTTC

clone size: -
D gene: -
V gene: TRBV25-1
J gene: TRBJ1-5
CDR3 protein: CASSEWGNQPQHF
CDR3 DNA: TGTGCCAGCAGTGAATGGGGCAATCAGCCCCAGCATTTT

clone size: few
D gene: TRBD2
V gene: TRBV27
J gene: TRBJ2-7
CDR3 protein: CASSPWSSGVEQYF
CDR3 DNA: TGTGCCAGCAGTCCCTGGTCTAGCGGGGTCGAGCAGTACTTC

clone size: -
D gene: TRBD2
V gene: TRBV7-9
J gene: TRBJ2-5
CDR3 protein: CASRLGGLAGQETQYF
CDR3 DNA: TGTGCCAGCAGGCTAGGGGGACTAGCGGGACAAGAGACCCAGTACTTC

clone size: few
D gene: TRBD2
V gene: TRBV10-3
J gene: TRBJ2-1
CDR3 protein: CAIRIAGGPGNEQFF
CDR3 DNA: TGTGCCATCAGAATAGCGGGAGGTCCAGGCAATGAGCAGTTCTTC

clone size: few
D gene: -
V gene: TRBV30
J gene: TRBJ1-1
CDR3 protein: CAWSPNLPVGTGTEAFF
CDR3 DNA: TGTGCCTGGAGCCCAAACCTCCCCGTCGGCACGGGCACTGAAGCTTTCTTT

clone size: -
D gene: TRBD1
V gene: TRBV5-1
J gene: TRBJ2-2
CDR3 protein: CASSPQGVTGELFF
CDR3 DNA: TGCGCCAGCAGCCCCCAGGGGGTCACCGGGGAGCTGTTTTTT

clone size: -
D gene: TRBD1
V gene: TRBV9
J gene: TRBJ1-6
CDR3 protein: CASSLTGNNSPLPF
CDR3 DNA: TGTGCCAGCAGCCTGACAGGGAACAATTCACCCCTCCCCTTT

clone size: many
D gene: TRBD1
V gene: TRBV24-1
J gene: TRBJ2-1
CDR3 protein: CATSDPRGTGVEYNEQFF
CDR3 DNA: TGTGCCACCAGTGATCCGAGGGGGACAGGGGTCGAGTACAATGAGCAGTTCTTC

clone size: few
D gene: -
V gene: TRBV7-3
J gene: TRBJ2-1
CDR3 protein: CASGRGNEQFF
CDR3 DNA: TGTGCCAGCGGGCGTGGCAATGAGCAGTTCTTC

clone size: few
D gene: TRBD1
V gene: TRBV6-6
J gene: TRBJ1-4
CDR3 protein: CASRQIPDRRKGSTDEKLFF
CDR3 DNA: TGTGCCAGCAGGCAAATTCCGGACAGGCGGAAGGGATCCACTGATGAAAAACTGTTTTTT

clone size: -
D gene: TRBD2
V gene: TRBV15
J gene: TRBJ2-7
CDR3 protein: CATSRGGSYEQYF
CDR3 DNA: TGTGCCACCAGCAGGGGAGGGTCCTACGAGCAGTACTTC

clone size: few
D gene: -
V gene: TRBV7-3
J gene: TRBJ2-2
CDR3 protein: CASSLGGANTGELFF
CDR3 DNA: TGTGCCAGCAGCTTAGGAGGGGCGAACACCGGGGAGCTGTTTTTT

clone size: many
D gene: -
V gene: TRBV27
J gene: TRBJ1-5
CDR3 protein: CASSLEREQPQHF
CDR3 DNA: TGTGCCAGCAGTTTAGAACGAGAGCAGCCCCAGCATTTT

clone size: many
D gene: -
V gene: TRBV20-1
J gene: TRBJ1-5
CDR3 protein: CSARGSNQPQHF
CDR3 DNA: TGCAGTGCTAGAGGGAGCAATCAGCCCCAGCATTTT